The sequence of this TCR beta chain was determined in a study of blood T cells in healthy people across ages (dated by TCRdb to between 2015 and 2017). Broadly, across the study: In model experiments, template switching captured roughly one uniquely barcoded TCR beta cDNA molecule for every two T cells. Four age groups were formed from the donors: young (average around 15 years), middle-aged (approximately 40), aged (62) and long-lived (roughly 88). Age-related changes in TCR beta repertoire diversity were measured in the study by deep sequencing normalized with unique cDNA molecular identifiers. To avoid experimental bias, donors of different ages were spread randomly across the sequencing lanes. For two donors (one aged 18 to 29 and one aged 80 or older), the study analyzed two additional independent replicas of 1 million unique cDNA reads from the same blood draw. The research as a whole found: Because the CMV infection status of the donors was unknown, age-related changes in expanded clonotypes may potentially have been confounded. Conclusive comparison of naive and antigen-experienced compartments was prevented by the profiling of bulk unsorted PBMCs. Compared with the aged group, the long-lived group had more naive CD4+ T cells, fewer expanded clones and increased TCR diversity, suggesting age selection. Estimates of total diversity based on one million sequenced T cells were considered lower bounds and underestimates. There was a strong correlation between observed TCR beta diversity and the percentage of naive T cells measured by flow cytometry. As age increased, observed TCR beta diversity per million T cells dropped in a roughly linear way, and a significant reduction was already evident by age 40.

The donors were 40 or so Caucasian individuals from Russia, aged roughly 6 to 90 years, who were systemically healthy. About 9.1 milliliters of peripheral blood were collected from each donor into EDTA-treated Vacutainer tubes. Ficoll-Paque density-gradient centrifugation was used to isolate PBMCs, with at least 7 million per sample. Trizol reagent was used to extract total RNA from the PBMCs, yielding at least 6 micrograms per sample. For every donor, an aliquot of PBMCs went through flow cytometry to measure the percentages of naive CD45RAhigh/CD27high T cells. In the case of this clonotype: Its antigen remains unidentified. It has no much larger one-base neighbor in the sample; base qualities were not kept.

Library method: 5' RACE. Sequencing instrument: Illumina HiSeq 2500. A second PCR of roughly 7 to 11 cycles was performed with a sample-barcoded 5' primer and a J-beta primer mix. A template-switch 5' adaptor carrying 12 random nucleotides introduced a unique molecular identifier onto each TCR beta cDNA molecule. Each sample yielded at least 2.5 million CDR3-containing paired-end reads. All of the RNA was converted into first-strand cDNA using the Mint cDNA synthesis kit, with a TRBC-specific oligonucleotide serving as the primer. Following uracil-DNA glycosylase treatment, all cDNA underwent a first 18-cycle PCR with the universal primers M1SS and BC2_uni_R. On the authors' methods: For normalization, 1 million high-quality reads were randomly selected from each sample, with every read carrying a distinct molecular identifier. Reads sharing molecular identifiers were discarded rather than binned into consensus sequences. MiTCR, with a Q25 quality threshold and the strictest error-elimination algorithm, was used for CDR3 identification, clonotype clustering and error correction. Lower-bound total TCR beta diversity was estimated with a nonparametric unseen species model using Euler transformation. The public reads were reanalyzed by TCRdb: fastp trimming at Q25, MiXCR alignment, in-frame beta chains only. Each entry merges the rows of one CDR3 protein and shows their most common DNA and genes. These V and J calls rely on TCRdb rather than the paper's analysis. The sample data list around 1.1 million distinct CDR3 sequences, and roughly two fifths of these were observed just once. Around 14% of the sample rests with the top ten.

Relative to germline, V is 1 base shorter and J is 2 bases shorter, with 8 bases between their ends. The cysteine opens and the phenylalanine closes a CDR3 of 14 amino acids. The kept DNA is CDR3 alone, 42 bases in frame from the first base. In the germline V gene (reference sequence), CDR1 corresponds to DFQATT and CDR2 to SNEGSKA. The TCR comes from a man aged 18 to 30 in good health. The sequence joins TRBV20-1 to TRBJ1-4; the D segment could be TRBD1, given 5 matching bases. Sequences were obtained from blood. The base sequence is TGCAGTGCTAGAGGTGGGACTACTAATGAAAAACTGTTTTTT. It translates to CSARGGTTNEKLFF.